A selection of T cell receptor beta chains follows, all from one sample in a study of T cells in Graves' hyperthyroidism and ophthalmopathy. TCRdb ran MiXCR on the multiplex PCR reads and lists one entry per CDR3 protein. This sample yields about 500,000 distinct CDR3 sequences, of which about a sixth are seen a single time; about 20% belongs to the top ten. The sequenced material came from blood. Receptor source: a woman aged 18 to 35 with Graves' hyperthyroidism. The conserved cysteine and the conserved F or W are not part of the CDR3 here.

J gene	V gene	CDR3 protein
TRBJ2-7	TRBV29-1	SVSTQGGIYHEQY
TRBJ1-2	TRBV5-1	ASSWQTGQDYGYT
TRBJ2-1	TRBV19	ASSIVDGVYNEQF
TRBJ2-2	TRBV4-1	ASSLPLGTLAGELF
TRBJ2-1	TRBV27	ASSPSGLAGVNEQF
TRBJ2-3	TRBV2	ASVGPDTQY
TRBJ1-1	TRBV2	ASRESPVEAF
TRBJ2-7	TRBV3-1	ASSRGSGSGEQY
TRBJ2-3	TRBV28	ASRVGQGRSDTQY
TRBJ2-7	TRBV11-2	ASGGSSEQY
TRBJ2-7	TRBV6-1	ASRLTYEQY
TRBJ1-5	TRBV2	ASSVEQTANQPQH
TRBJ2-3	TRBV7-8	ASSSDGDTQY
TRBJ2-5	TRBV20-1	SAPTQWETQY
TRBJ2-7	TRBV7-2	ASSSGTGFEQY
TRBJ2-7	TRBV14	ASSQGASGRALEQY
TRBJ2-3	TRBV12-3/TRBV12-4	ASRGGSTDTQY
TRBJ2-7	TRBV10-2	ASRDYVAEQY
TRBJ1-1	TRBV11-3	ASSLSGGGGLNTEAF
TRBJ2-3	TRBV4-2	ASSQGLAGVTDTQY
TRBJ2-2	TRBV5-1	ASSTSEGLTGELF
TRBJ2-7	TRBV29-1	SVGLINEQY
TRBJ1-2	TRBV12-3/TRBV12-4	ASSGPGQGHGYT
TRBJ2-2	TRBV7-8	ASSLRQGAAGELF
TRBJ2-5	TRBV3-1	ASSQDIGLAKETQY
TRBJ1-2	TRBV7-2	ASSLGGLAGVYGYT
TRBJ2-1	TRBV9	ASSARGSIVYNEQF
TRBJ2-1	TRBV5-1	ASSRLAAEQF
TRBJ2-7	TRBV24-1	ATSDPGPPGEQY
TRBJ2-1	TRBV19	ASSIMRTYNEQF
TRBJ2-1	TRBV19	ASSIKPSGRFYNEQF
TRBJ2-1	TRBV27	ASSLAGLSYNEQF
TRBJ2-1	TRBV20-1	SAKSLAGYGDEQF
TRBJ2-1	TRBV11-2	ASSSRTFYNEQF
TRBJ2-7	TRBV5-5	ASSWDSPWGYEQY
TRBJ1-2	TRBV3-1	ASSQDEVKGYT
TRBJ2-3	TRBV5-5	ASSAVRASNNYTQY
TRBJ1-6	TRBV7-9	ASNWGALGNSPLH
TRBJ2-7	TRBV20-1	SADELASSYEQY